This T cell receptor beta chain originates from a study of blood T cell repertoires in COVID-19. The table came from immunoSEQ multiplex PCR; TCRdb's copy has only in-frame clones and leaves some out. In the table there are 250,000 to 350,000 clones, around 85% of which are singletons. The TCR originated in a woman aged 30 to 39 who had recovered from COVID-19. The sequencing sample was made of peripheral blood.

In DNA form, the CDR3 reads TGTGCCAGTAGTATAACAGACCTCAGGCTGGGCTACACCTTC. This encodes CASSITDLRLGYTF. The rearrangement links TRBV19 to TRBJ1-2, with D hard to call. This CDR3 has 14 amino acids. The V and J ends lost 2 bases and 8 bases respectively, with 15 bases between them. Per the germline V gene, CDR1 is LNHDA and CDR2 is SQIVND (reference sequence).